The clone carrying this T cell receptor beta chain was observed a few times. What it binds is unknown. The record originates from a study of neurological immune-mediated disorders. Looked up from germline, CDR1 is MNHEY and CDR2 is SVGAGI. This CDR3 comprises 18 residues. The V gene lost 0 bases and the J gene lost 0 bases, with 18 bases spanning the gap. Regarding the study as a whole: Multiple sclerosis patients had less TCR clonal expansion than even healthy controls, unlike HTLV-1-associated myelopathy. The absence of any CDR3 amino acid sequence shared by expanded clones across subjects suggests that repertoires were private in all groups.

5'RACE employing 10-nucleotide random UMIs yielded the cDNA. TCRdb re-called the 5' RACE reads with MiXCR, one entry per CDR3 protein. This sample has 25,000 to 35,000 distinct CDR3 sequences, with 4% to 5.5% found just once. Unsorted libraries were prepared from 2 million PBMCs that had been stored at -80 C. What was sequenced was PBMCs. This TCR derives from a man aged 18 to 29 in good health. The chain joins TRBV6-5 to TRBJ2-7, with a weak D call TRBD2 (5 bases). The DNA of the CDR3 is TGTGCCAGCAGTTACTCGCAGCCACTAGGGATGGGCTCCTACGAGCAGTACTTC. Residues: CASSYSQPLGMGSYEQYF.